Listed below are T cell receptor beta chains from one sample, sequenced in a study of cytomegalovirus exposure and HLA in healthy donors. Libraries were prepared by immunoSEQ multiplex PCR; TCRdb keeps only in-frame clonotypes and omits some of them. The sample shows approximately 100,000 clones, around 84% of them seen only once. Input material: PBMCs. The receptors stem from a woman between 18 and 29 years old in good health and CMV-seronegative. Each CDR3 is given with its conserved first and last residue. D genes are given only for firm matches. Size tells how often a clone was seen (once, few, many) or the class of an expanded clone, and some rows leave it out.

>.|TRBJ2-1|once|TRBV2
CASSSGLNNEQFF
TGTGCCAGCAGTTCAGGGTTAAACAATGAGCAGTTCTTC
>.|TRBJ1-4|.|TRBV15
CATSRDVLVGEKLFF
TGTGCCACCAGCAGAGATGTGTTGGTTGGCGAAAAACTGTTTTTT
>.|TRBJ1-2|once|TRBV6-6
CASSSPGRDKYGYTF
TGTGCCAGCAGTTCACCGGGGAGAGACAAATATGGCTACACCTTC
>.|TRBJ1-6|.|TRBV30
CAWSVPGQGSSPLHF
TGTGCCTGGAGTGTACCAGGGCAGGGAAGTTCACCCCTCCACTTT
>.|TRBJ2-7|.|TRBV27
CASSQVGGLFFYEQYF
TGTGCCAGCAGCCAGGTTGGGGGGTTATTTTTCTACGAGCAGTACTTC
>TRBD2|TRBJ2-5|.|TRBV4-1
CASSQDRSGTSGGETQYF
TGCGCCAGCAGCCAAGATCGAAGCGGGACTAGTGGCGGGGAGACCCAGTACTTC
>TRBD1|TRBJ1-5|.|TRBV2
CASLKDRINNQPQHF
TGTGCCAGCTTAAAGGACAGGATCAACAATCAGCCCCAGCATTTT
>.|TRBJ2-1|.|TRBV7-2
CASSARQGRGGNEQFF
TGTGCCAGCAGCGCCCGACAGGGGAGGGGTGGCAATGAGCAGTTCTTC
>.|TRBJ2-7|once|TRBV19
CASSPRGGVYEQYF
TGTGCCAGTAGTCCCAGGGGAGGGGTCTACGAGCAGTACTTC
>TRBD2|TRBJ2-7|.|TRBV5-4
CASSPGLVGHEQYF
TGTGCCAGCAGCCCGGGACTAGTAGGACACGAGCAGTACTTC
>TRBD2|TRBJ2-1|.|TRBV7-2
CASSSESAGAVLNNEQFF
TGTGCCAGCAGCTCGGAATCAGCGGGGGCCGTCCTTAACAATGAGCAGTTCTTC